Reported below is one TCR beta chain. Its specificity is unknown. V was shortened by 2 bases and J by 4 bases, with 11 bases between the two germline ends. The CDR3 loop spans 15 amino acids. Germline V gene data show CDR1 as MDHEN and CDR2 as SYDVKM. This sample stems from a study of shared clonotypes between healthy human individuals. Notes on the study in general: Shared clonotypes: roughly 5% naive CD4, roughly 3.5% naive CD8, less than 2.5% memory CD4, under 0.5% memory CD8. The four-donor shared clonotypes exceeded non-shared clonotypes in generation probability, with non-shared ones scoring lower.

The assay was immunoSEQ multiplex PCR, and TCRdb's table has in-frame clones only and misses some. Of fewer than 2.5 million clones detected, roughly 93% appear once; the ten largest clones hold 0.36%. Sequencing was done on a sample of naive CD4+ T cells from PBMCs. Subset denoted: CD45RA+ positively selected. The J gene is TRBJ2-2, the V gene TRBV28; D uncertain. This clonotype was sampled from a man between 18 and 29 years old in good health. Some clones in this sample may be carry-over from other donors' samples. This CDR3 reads CASSLDTAGTGELFF. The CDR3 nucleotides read TGTGCCAGCAGTTTAGATACCGCCGGCACCGGGGAGCTGTTTTTT.